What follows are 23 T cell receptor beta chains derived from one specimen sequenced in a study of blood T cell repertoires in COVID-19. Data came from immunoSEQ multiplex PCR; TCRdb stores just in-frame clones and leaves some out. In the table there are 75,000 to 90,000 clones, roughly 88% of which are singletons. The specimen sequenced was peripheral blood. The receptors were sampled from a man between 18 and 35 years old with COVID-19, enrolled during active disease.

CDR3 coding DNA: TGTGCCAGCAGCCGAGGACAGTATCTCTCAGAGACCCAGTACTTC. Amino acids: CASSRGQYLSETQYF. This rearrangement joins TRBV6-5 to TRBJ2-5, with a weak D call TRBD1 (6 bases). Germline V gene sequence: CDR1 MNHEY, CDR2 SVGAGI. V was clipped by 6 bases and J by 4 bases, with 18 bases between them. The CDR3 extends over 15 amino acids.

CDR3 region: CSASPRTPGEQYF. CDR3 nucleotides: TGCAGTGCTAGTCCGCGGACACCGGGCGAGCAGTACTTC. The chain is built from TRBV20-1 and TRBJ2-7; D is perhaps TRBD1 (5 bases). V was pared by 3 bases and J by 6 bases, with 15 bases between. The CDR3 runs 13 residues. The germline V gene has CDR1 DFQATT and CDR2 SNEGSKA (reference sequence).

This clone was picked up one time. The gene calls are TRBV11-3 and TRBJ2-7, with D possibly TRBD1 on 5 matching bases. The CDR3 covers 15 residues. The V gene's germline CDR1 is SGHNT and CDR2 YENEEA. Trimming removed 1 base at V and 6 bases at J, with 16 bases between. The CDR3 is CASSLGPQGVGEQYF. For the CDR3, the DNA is TGTGCCAGCAGCTTAGGTCCTCAGGGTGTGGGCGAGCAGTACTTC.

The CDR3 bases are TGTGCCAGCAATCTTAGCGGGAGTGGGTACGAGCAGTACTTC. It is translated as CASNLSGSGYEQYF. This sequence joins TRBV28 and TRBJ2-7; 9 positions agree with TRBD2. The CDR3 has 14 amino acids. Trimming took 7 bases from V and 4 from J; bases not matched to a gene: 8. CDR1 MDHEN and CDR2 SYDVKM come from the germline V gene.

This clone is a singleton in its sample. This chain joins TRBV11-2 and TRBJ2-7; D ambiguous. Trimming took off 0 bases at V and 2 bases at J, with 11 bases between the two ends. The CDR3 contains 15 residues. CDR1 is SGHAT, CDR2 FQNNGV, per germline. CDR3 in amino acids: CASSLELTAPYEQYF. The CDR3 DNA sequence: TGTGCCAGCAGCTTAGAGCTCACAGCCCCCTACGAGCAGTACTTC.

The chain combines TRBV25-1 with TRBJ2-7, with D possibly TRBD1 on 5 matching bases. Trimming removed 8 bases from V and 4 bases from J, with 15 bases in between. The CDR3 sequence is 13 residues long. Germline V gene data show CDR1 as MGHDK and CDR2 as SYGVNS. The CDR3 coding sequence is TGTGCCAGCTTGCCTGGGCAGGGTTACGAGCAGTACTTC. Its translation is CASLPGQGYEQYF.

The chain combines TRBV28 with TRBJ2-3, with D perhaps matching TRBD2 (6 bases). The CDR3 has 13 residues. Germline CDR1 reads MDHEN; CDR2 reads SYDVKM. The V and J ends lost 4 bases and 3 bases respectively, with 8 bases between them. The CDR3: CASSSGLTDTQYF. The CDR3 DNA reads TGTGCCAGCAGTTCGGGACTGACAGATACGCAGTATTTT. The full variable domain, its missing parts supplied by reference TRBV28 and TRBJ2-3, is DVKVTQSSRYLVKRTGEKVFLECVQDMDHENMFWYRQDPGLGLRLIYFSYDVKMKEKGDIPEGYSVSREKKERFSLILESASTNQTSMYLCASSSGLTDTQYFGPGTRLTVL.

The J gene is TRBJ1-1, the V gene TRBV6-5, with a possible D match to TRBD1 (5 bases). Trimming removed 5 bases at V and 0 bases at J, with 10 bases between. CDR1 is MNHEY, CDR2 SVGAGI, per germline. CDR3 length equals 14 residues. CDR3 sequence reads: CASSRTRVNTEAFF. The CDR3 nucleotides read TGTGCCAGCAGTCGGACCAGGGTGAACACTGAAGCTTTCTTT.

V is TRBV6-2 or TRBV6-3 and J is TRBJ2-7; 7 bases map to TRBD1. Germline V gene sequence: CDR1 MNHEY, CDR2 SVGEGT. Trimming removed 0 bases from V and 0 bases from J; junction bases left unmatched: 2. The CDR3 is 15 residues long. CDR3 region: CASSYSRDSSYEQYF. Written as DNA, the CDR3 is TGTGCCAGCAGTTACTCCCGGGACAGCTCCTACGAGCAGTACTTC.

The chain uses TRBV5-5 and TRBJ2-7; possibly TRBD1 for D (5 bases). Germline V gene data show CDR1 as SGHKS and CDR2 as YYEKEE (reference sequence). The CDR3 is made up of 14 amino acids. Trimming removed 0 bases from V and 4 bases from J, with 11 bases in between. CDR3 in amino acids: CASSLAAGKYEQYF. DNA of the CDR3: TGTGCCAGCAGCTTGGCTGCAGGGAAGTACGAGCAGTACTTC.

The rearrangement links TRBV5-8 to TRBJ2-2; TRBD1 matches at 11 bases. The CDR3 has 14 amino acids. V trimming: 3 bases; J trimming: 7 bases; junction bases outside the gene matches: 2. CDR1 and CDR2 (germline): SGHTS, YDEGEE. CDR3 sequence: CASSWDRGIGELFF. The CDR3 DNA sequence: TGTGCCAGCAGCTGGGACAGGGGGATCGGGGAGCTGTTTTTT. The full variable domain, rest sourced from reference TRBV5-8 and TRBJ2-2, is EAGVTQSPTHLIKTRGQQATLRCSPISGHTSVYWYQQALGLGLQFLLWYDEGEERNRGNFPPRFSGRQFPNYSSELNVNALELEDSALYLCASSWDRGIGELFFGEGSRLTVL.

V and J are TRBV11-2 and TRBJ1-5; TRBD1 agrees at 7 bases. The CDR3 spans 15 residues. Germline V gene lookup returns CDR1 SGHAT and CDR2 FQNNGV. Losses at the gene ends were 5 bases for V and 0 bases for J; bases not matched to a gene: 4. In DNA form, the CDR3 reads TGTGCCAGCAGCGCAGGGGACAGTAGCAATCAGCCCCAGCATTTT. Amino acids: CASSAGDSSNQPQHF.

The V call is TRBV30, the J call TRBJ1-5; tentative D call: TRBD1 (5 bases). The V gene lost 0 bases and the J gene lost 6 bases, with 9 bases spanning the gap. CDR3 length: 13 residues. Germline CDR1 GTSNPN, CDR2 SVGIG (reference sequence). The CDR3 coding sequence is TGTGCCTGGAGTGTGAGTCAGGGTCAGCCCCAGCATTTT. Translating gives CAWSVSQGQPQHF. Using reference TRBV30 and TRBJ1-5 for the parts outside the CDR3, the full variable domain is SQTIHQWPATLVQPVGSPLSLECTVEGTSNPNLYWYRQAAGRGLQLLFYSVGIGQISSEVPQNLSASRPQDRQFILSSKKLLLSDSGFYLCAWSVSQGQPQHFGDGTRLSIL.

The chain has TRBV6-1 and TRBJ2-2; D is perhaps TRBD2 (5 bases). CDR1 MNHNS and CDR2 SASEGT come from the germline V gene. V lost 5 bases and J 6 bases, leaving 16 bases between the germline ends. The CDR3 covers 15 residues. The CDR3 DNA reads TGTGCCAGCAGTTCGGCGGGCTTACTTGCCGGGGAGCTGTTTTTT. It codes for CASSSAGLLAGELFF.

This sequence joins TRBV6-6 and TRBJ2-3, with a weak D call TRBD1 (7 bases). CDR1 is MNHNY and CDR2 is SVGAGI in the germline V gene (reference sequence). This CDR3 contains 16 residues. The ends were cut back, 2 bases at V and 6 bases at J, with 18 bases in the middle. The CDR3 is CASSYGGSTGDDTQYF. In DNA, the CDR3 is TGTGCCAGCAGTTACGGAGGGTCAACAGGGGATGATACGCAGTATTTT.

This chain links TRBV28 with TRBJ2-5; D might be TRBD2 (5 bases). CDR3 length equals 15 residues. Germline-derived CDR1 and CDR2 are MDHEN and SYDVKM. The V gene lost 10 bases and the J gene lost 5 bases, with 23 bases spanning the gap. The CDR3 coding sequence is TGTGCCACCTCTAGCCAGGCCCCCCTACAGGAGACCCAGTACTTC. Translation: CATSSQAPLQETQYF.

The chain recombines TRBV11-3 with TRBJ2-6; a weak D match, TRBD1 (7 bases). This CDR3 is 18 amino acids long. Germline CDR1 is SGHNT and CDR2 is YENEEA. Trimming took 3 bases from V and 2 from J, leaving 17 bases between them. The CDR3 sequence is CASSFGGGGGAGANVLTF. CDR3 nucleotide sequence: TGTGCCAGCAGCTTTGGAGGGGGCGGTGGAGCTGGGGCCAACGTCCTGACTTTC.

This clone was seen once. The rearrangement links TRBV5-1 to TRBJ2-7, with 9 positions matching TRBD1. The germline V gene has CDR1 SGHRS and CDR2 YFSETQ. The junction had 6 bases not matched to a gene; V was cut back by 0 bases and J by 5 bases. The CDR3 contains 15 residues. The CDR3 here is CASSLVGTGNHEQYF. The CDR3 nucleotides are TGCGCCAGCAGCTTGGTAGGGACAGGGAATCACGAGCAGTACTTC.

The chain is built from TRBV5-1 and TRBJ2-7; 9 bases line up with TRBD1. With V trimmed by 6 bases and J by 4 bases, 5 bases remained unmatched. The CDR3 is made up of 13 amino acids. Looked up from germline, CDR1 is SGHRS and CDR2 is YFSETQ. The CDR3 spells CASTETGGYEQYF. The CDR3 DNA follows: TGCGCCAGCACTGAGACAGGGGGTTACGAGCAGTACTTC.

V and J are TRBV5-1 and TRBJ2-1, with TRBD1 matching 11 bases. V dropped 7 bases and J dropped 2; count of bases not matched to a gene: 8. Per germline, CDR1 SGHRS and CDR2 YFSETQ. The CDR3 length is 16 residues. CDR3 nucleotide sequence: TGCGCCAGCCGGATTCGGACAGGGGGCACCTACAATGAGCAGTTCTTC. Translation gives CASRIRTGGTYNEQFF.

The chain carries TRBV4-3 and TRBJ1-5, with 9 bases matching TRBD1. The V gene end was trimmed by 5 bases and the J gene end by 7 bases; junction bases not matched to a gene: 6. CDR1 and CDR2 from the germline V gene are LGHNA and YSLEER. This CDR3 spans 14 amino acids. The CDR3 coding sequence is TGCGCCAGCAGCAAAACAGGGGGCGGGCAGCCCCAGCATTTT. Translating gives CASSKTGGGQPQHF.

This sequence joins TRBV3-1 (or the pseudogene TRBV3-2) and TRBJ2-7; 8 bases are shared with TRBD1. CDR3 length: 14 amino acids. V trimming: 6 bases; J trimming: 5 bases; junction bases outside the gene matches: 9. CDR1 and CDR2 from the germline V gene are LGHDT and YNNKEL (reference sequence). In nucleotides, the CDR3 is TGTGCCAGCAGACCGACAGGGGCCACCCACGAGCAGTACTTC. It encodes CASRPTGATHEQYF.

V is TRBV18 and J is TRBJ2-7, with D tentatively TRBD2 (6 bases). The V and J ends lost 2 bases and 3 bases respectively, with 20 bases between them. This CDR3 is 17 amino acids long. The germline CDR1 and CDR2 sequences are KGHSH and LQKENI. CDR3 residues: CASSPKFSPGLIYEQYF. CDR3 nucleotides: TGTGCCAGCTCACCAAAGTTTTCTCCGGGACTGATCTACGAGCAGTACTTC. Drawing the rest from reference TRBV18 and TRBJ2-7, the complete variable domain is NAGVMQNPRHLVRRRGQEARLRCSPMKGHSHVYWYRQLPEEGLKFMVYLQKENIIDESGMPKERFSAEFPKEGPSILRIQQVVRGDSAAYFCASSPKFSPGLIYEQYFGPGTRLTVT.